One sample yielded the 13 T cell receptor beta chains listed below, sequenced in a study of OX40 agonist ivuxolimab in advanced cancers. Only in-frame clones appear in the TCRdb table, and some are missing; sequencing was by immunoSEQ multiplex PCR. The repertoire holds tens of thousands of clones, with approximately 90% as singletons. The starting material was CD4+ or CD8+ T cells sorted from blood, obtained in a trial of the OX40 agonist ivuxolimab. These receptors all come from an adult with an advanced solid tumor such as melanoma, head and neck, liver or kidney cancer.

The chain is built from TRBV18 and TRBJ2-3, with 11 bases identical to TRBD2. With V trimmed by 0 bases and J by 2 bases, 4 bases remained unmatched. This CDR3 region has 17 residues. CDR1 is KGHSH and CDR2 is LQKENI in the germline V gene. The CDR3 region is CASSPPKTSGVTDTQYF. In DNA, the CDR3 is TGTGCCAGCTCACCACCTAAGACTAGCGGGGTCACAGATACGCAGTATTTT.

The J gene is TRBJ1-5, the V gene TRBV5-5; D not certain. The CDR3 has 13 residues. Per the germline V gene, CDR1 is SGHKS and CDR2 is YYEKEE (reference sequence). Trimming cost V 4 bases and J 6 bases, with 11 bases left between them. The CDR3 DNA is TGTGCCAGCAGCACGGATATTCGTCAGCCCCAGCATTTT. This sequence encodes CASSTDIRQPQHF. The full variable domain, with the rest looked up from reference TRBV5-5 and TRBJ1-5, is DAGVTQSPTHLIKTRGQQVTLRCSPISGHKSVSWYQQVLGQGPQFIFQYYEKEERGRGNFPDRFSARQFPNYSSELNVNALLLGDSALYLCASSTDIRQPQHFGDGTRLSIL.

This chain uses TRBV4-2 with TRBJ1-2, with D unresolved. With 0 bases removed from V and 0 bases from J, the gap between germline ends came to 8 bases. Germline lookup yields CDR1 LGHNA and CDR2 YNFKEQ. The CDR3 runs 15 residues. The CDR3 DNA follows: TGTGCCAGCAGCCAAGATTCTTGGTCTAACTATGGCTACACCTTC. This codes for CASSQDSWSNYGYTF.

The chain joins TRBV6-1 to TRBJ2-1; tentative D call: TRBD1 (6 bases). CDR1 and CDR2 (germline): MNHNS, SASEGT. This CDR3 has 13 residues. With 6 bases removed from V and 8 bases from J, the gap between germline ends came to 14 bases. The CDR3 spells CASRRQGIHEQFF. The CDR3 coding sequence is TGTGCCAGCAGGAGGCAGGGGATCCATGAGCAGTTCTTC.

The V gene is TRBV30, the J gene TRBJ2-1; 7 bases align to TRBD2. The ends lost 3 bases at V and 7 bases at J; junction bases unmatched: 9. The CDR3 length is 14 residues. Germline loops: CDR1 GTSNPN, CDR2 SVGIG (reference sequence). The CDR3 DNA reads TGTGCCTGGAGATTAAGCGGGGTAGGAAATGAGCAGTTCTTC. This codes for CAWRLSGVGNEQFF.

DNA for the CDR3: TGTGCCAGCTCTCCGGGACAGGGTGGAAACACCATATATTTT. Its translation: CASSPGQGGNTIYF. This chain joins TRBV18 and TRBJ1-3; 9 bases are a match to TRBD1. The V and J ends lost 6 bases and 3 bases, in that order; junction bases with no gene match: 3. CDR3 length equals 14 residues. The V gene's germline CDR1 is KGHSH and CDR2 LQKENI. Full variable domain (outside the CDR3, taken from reference TRBV18 and TRBJ1-3): NAGVMQNPRHLVRRRGQEARLRCSPMKGHSHVYWYRQLPEEGLKFMVYLQKENIIDESGMPKERFSAEFPKEGPSILRIQQVVRGDSAAYFCASSPGQGGNTIYFGEGSWLTVV.

This chain joins TRBV19 and TRBJ2-1, with D perhaps matching TRBD2 (6 bases). The CDR3 sequence is 14 residues long. V lost 4 bases and J lost 7, with 14 bases in between. Germline lookup yields CDR1 LNHDA and CDR2 SQIVND (reference sequence). The CDR3 nucleotides read TGTGCCAGTAGTACGGCGGGGCAGTTAAATGAGCAGTTCTTC. Its translation is CASSTAGQLNEQFF.

The chain employs TRBV6-1 and TRBJ2-7; no clear D gene. The germline V gene encodes CDR1 MNHNS and CDR2 SASEGT. The CDR3 is made up of 11 amino acids. Trimming shortened V by 6 bases and J by 4 bases, and 7 bases separated the two germline ends. CDR3 amino acids: CASSLEYEQYF. CDR3 sequence (DNA): TGTGCCAGCAGCCTCGAGTACGAGCAGTACTTC.

The genes are TRBV7-2 and TRBJ2-7, with unresolved D. Germline CDR1 reads SGHTA; CDR2 reads FQGNSA. This CDR3 comprises 12 residues. V lost 0 bases and J 3 bases, leaving 3 bases between the germline ends. CDR3 region: CASSLARYEQYF. DNA for the CDR3: TGTGCCAGCAGCTTAGCCCGCTACGAGCAGTACTTC.

The CDR3 DNA reads as TGTGCCAGCAAAACAGGGGCGGCTGGAGAGACCCAGTACTTC. Protein sequence: CASKTGAAGETQYF. The chain has TRBV28 and TRBJ2-5; TRBD1 matches 7 bases. V shed 7 bases and J 4 bases; nucleotides not matched to a gene: 9. CDR3 size: 14 residues. Germline V CDR1 and CDR2: MDHEN, SYDVKM.

The chain carries TRBV7-2 and TRBJ2-7, with 9 bases aligning to TRBD1. Germline-derived CDR1 and CDR2 are SGHTA and FQGNSA. This CDR3 has 16 residues. The V gene end was trimmed by 2 bases and the J gene end by 0 bases; junction bases not matched to a gene: 5. CDR3 bases: TGTGCCAGCAGCTTATTTGGGGGACAGGGCTCCTACGAGCAGTACTTC. This encodes CASSLFGGQGSYEQYF. The full variable domain, with the rest looked up from reference TRBV7-2 and TRBJ2-7, is GAGVSQSPSNKVTEKGKDVELRCDPISGHTALYWYRQSLGQGLEFLIYFQGNSAPDKSGLPSDRFSAERTGGSVSTLTIQRTQQEDSAVYLCASSLFGGQGSYEQYFGPGTRLTVT.

Worth noting for this clone: This same CDR3 is encoded by further DNA sequences in the sample. The J gene is TRBJ2-7, the V gene TRBV18, with 7 bases aligning to TRBD1. Germline V gene lookup returns CDR1 KGHSH and CDR2 LQKENI. The CDR3 extends over 12 amino acids. V was pared by 6 bases and J by 2 bases, with 1 base of the junction left unmatched. The CDR3 bases are TGTGCCAGCTCCGACAGGGCCTACGAGCAGTACTTC. Translated: CASSDRAYEQYF.

The rearrangement uses TRBV6-6 and TRBJ1-6; no firm D call. CDR1 MNHNY and CDR2 SVGAGI come from the germline V gene (reference sequence). The length of the CDR3 is 16 residues. Trimming pared 7 bases from V and 9 bases from J, leaving 22 bases between. CDR3 sequence: CASMTTSGSKSSPLHF. DNA of the CDR3: TGTGCCAGCATGACAACCTCGGGCAGTAAGTCTTCACCCCTCCACTTT.